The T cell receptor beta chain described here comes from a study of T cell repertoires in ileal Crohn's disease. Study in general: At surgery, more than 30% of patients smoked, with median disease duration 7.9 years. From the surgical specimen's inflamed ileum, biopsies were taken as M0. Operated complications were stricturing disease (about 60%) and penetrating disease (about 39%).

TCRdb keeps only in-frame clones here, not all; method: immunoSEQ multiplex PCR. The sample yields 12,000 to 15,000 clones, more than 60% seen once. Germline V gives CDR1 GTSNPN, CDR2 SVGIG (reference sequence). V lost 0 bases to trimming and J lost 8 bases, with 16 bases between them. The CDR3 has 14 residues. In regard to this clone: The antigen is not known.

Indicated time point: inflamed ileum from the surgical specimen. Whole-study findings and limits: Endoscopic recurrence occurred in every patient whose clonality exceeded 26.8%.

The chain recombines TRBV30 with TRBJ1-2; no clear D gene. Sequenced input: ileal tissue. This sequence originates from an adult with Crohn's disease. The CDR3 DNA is TGTGCCTGGAGTGTAAATTTGTTCGGGCAAGGCTACACCTTC. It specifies CAWSVNLFGQGYTF.